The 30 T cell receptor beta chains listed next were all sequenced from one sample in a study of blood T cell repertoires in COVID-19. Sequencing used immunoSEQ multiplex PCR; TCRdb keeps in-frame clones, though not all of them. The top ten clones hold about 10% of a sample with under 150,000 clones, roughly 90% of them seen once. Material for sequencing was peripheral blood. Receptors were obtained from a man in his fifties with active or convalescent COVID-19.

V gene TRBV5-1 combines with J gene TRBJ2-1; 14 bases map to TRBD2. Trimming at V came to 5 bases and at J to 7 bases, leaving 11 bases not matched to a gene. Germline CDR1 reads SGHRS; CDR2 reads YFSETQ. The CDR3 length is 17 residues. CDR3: CASRYGTSGRIGNEQFF. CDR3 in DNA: TGCGCCAGCAGATATGGGACTAGCGGGAGAATTGGAAATGAGCAGTTCTTC. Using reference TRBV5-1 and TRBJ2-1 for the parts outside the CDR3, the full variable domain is KAGVTQTPRYLIKTRGQQVTLSCSPISGHRSVSWYQQTPGQGLQFLFEYFSETQRNKGNFPGRFSGRQFSNSRSEMNVSTLELGDSALYLCASRYGTSGRIGNEQFFGPGTRLTVL.

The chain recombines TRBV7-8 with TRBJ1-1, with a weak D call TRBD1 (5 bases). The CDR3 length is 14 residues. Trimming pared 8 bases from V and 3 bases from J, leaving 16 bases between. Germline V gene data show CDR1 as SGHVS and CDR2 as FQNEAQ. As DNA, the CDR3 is TGTGCCAGCGGTCAGGTCGGGGGTCACACTGAAGCTTTCTTT. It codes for CASGQVGGHTEAFF.

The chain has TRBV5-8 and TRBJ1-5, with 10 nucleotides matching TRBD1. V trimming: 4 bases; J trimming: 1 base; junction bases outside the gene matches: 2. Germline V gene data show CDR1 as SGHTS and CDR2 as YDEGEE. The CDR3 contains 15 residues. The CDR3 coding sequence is TGTGCCAGCAGCAGGGGACAGGGGAGCAATCAGCCCCAGCATTTT. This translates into CASSRGQGSNQPQHF.

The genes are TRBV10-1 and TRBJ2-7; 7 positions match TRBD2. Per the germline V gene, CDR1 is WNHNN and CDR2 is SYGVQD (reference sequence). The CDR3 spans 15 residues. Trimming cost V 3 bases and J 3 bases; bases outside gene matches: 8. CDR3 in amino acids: CASSEISGNRYEQYF. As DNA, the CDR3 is TGCGCCAGCAGTGAAATCAGCGGGAACCGCTACGAGCAGTACTTC.

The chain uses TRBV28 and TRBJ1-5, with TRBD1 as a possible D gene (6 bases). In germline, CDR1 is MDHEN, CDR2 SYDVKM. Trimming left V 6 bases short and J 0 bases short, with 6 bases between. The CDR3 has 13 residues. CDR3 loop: CASRQGSNQPQHF. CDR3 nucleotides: TGTGCCAGCAGACAGGGTAGCAATCAGCCCCAGCATTTT. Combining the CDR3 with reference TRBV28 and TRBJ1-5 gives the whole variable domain DVKVTQSSRYLVKRTGEKVFLECVQDMDHENMFWYRQDPGLGLRLIYFSYDVKMKEKGDIPEGYSVSREKKERFSLILESASTNQTSMYLCASRQGSNQPQHFGDGTRLSIL.

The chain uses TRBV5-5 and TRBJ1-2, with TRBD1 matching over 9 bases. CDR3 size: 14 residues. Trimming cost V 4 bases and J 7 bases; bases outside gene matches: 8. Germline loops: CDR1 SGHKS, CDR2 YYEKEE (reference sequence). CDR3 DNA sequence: TGTGCCAGCAGCCCAACAGGGGGCGCAGTTGGCTACACCTTC. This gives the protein CASSPTGGAVGYTF.

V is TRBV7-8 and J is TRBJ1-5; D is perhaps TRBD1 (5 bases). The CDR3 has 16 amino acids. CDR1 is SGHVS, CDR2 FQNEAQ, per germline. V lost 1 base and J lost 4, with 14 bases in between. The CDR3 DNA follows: TGTGCCAGCAGCTTAGAACTCGGGGGGATGAATCAGCCCCAGCATTTT. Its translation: CASSLELGGMNQPQHF.

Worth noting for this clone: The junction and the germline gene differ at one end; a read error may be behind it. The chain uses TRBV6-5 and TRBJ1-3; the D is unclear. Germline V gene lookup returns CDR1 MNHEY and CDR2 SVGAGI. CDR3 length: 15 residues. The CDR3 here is CASSDSPGTGNTIYF. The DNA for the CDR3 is TGTGCCAGCAGTGACTCACCGGGGACTGGAAACACCATATATTTT.

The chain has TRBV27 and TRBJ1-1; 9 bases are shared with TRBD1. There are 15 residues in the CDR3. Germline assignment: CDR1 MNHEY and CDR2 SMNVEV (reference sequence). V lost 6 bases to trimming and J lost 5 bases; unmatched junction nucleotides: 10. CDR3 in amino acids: CASRLTGGASTEAFF. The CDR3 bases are TGTGCCAGCAGACTGACAGGGGGGGCAAGTACTGAAGCTTTCTTT.

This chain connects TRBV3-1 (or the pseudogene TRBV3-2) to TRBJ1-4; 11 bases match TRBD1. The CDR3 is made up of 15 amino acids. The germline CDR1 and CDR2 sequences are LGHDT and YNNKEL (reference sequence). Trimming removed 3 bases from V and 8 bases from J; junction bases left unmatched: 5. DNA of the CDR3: TGTGCCAGCAGCCAGCCCGGGACAGGGGGAGAAAAACTGTTTTTT. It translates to CASSQPGTGGEKLFF.

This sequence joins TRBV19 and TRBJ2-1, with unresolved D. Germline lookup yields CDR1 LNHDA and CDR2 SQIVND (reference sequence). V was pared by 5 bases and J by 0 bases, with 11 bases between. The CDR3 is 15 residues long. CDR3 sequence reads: CASSLEASSYNEQFF. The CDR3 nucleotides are TGTGCCAGTAGTCTTGAAGCGAGCTCCTACAATGAGCAGTTCTTC.

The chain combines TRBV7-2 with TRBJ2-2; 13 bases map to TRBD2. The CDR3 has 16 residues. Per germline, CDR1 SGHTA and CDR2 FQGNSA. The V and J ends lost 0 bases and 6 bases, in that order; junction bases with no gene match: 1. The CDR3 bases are TGTGCCAGCAGCTTAGCACTAGCGGGAGGGGCCGGGGAGCTGTTTTTT. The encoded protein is CASSLALAGGAGELFF. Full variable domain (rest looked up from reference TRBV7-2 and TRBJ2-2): GAGVSQSPSNKVTEKGKDVELRCDPISGHTALYWYRQSLGQGLEFLIYFQGNSAPDKSGLPSDRFSAERTGGSVSTLTIQRTQQEDSAVYLCASSLALAGGAGELFFGEGSRLTVL.

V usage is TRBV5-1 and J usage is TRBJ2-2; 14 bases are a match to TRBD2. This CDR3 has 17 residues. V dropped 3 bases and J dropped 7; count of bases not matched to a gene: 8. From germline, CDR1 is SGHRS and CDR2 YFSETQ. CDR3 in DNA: TGCGCCAGCAGCTGGGGACCGGGACTAGCGGGAGACGGGGAGCTGTTTTTT. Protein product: CASSWGPGLAGDGELFF.

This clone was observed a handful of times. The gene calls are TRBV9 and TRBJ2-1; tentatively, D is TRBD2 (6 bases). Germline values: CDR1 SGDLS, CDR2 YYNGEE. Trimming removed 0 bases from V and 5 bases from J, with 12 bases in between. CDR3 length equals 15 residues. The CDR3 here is CASSVEGLTNNEQFF. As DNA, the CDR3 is TGTGCCAGCAGCGTAGAAGGACTAACTAACAATGAGCAGTTCTTC.

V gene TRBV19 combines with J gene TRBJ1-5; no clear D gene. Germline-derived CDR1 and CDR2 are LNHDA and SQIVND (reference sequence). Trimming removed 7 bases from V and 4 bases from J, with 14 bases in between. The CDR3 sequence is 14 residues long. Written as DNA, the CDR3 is TGTGCCAGTACCTCATGGCAGGCTAATCAGCCCCAGCATTTT. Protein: CASTSWQANQPQHF.

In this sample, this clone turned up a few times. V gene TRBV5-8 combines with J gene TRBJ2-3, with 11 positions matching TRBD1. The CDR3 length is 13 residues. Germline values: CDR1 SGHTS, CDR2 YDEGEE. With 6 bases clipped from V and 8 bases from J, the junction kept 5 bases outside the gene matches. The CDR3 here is CASIRDRGSTQYF. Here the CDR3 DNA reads TGTGCCAGCATCCGGGACAGGGGGTCTACGCAGTATTTT.

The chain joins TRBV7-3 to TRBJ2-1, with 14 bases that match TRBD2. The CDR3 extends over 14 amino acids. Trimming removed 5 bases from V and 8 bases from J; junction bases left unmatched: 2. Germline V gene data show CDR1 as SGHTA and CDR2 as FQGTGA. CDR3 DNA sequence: TGTGCCAGCAGCCCGGGACTAGCGGGGGATGAGCAGTTCTTC. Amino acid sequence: CASSPGLAGDEQFF.

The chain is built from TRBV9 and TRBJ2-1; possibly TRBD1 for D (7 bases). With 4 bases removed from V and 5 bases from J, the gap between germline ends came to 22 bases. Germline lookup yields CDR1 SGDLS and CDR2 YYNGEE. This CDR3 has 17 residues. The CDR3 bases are TGTGCCAGCAGCTCTTCCAGGGGGGCTAGGCAGCACAATGAGCAGTTCTTC. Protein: CASSSSRGARQHNEQFF.

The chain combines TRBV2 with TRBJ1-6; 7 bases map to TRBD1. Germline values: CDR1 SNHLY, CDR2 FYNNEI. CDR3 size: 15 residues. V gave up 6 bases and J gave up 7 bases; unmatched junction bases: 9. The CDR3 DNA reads TGTGCCAGCAGCCGGGGACAGCAACAGAATTCACCCCTCCACTTT. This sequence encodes CASSRGQQQNSPLHF.

CDR3: CAISEVGAGPSYEQYF. In nucleotides, the CDR3 is TGTGCCATCAGTGAGGTGGGCGCGGGGCCCTCCTACGAGCAGTACTTC. V and J are TRBV10-3 and TRBJ2-7; D possibly corresponds to TRBD2 (6 bases). The CDR3 has 16 amino acids. The germline gives CDR1 ENHRY, CDR2 SYGVKD. Trimming removed 2 bases at V and 0 bases at J, with 14 bases between.

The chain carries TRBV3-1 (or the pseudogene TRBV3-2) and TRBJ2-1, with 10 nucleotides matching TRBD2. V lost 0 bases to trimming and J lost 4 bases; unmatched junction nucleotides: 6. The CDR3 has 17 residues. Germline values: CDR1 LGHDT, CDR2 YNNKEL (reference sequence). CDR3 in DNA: TGTGCCAGCAGCCAAGATCATGGACTAGCGGTTTACAATGAGCAGTTCTTC. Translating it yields CASSQDHGLAVYNEQFF.

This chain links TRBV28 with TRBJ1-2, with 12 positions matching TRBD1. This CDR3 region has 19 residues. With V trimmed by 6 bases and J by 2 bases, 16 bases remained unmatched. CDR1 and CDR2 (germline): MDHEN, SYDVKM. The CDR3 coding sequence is TGTGCCAGCAGCCCGTCAACATTCCGGGACAGGGGGCGGAACTATGGCTACACCTTC. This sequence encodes CASSPSTFRDRGRNYGYTF.

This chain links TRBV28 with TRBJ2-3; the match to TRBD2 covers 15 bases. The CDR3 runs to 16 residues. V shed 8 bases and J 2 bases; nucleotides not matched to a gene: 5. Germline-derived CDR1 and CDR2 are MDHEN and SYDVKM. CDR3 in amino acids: CASGLAGGGATDTQYF. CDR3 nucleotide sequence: TGTGCCAGCGGACTAGCGGGAGGGGGGGCCACAGATACGCAGTATTTT.

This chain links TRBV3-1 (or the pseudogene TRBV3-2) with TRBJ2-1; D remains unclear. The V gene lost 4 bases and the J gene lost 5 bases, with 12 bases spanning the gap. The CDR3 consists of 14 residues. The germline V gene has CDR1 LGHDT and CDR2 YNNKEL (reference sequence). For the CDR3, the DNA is TGTGCCAGCAGCCGGAAGGTGGGCCACAATGAGCAGTTCTTC. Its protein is CASSRKVGHNEQFF.

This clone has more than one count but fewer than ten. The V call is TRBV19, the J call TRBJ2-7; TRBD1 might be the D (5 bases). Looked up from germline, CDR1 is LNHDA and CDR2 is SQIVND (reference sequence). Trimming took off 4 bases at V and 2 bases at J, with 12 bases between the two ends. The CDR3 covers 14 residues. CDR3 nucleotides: TGTGCCAGTAGTACACAGGTGGGGACCTACGAGCAGTACTTC. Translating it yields CASSTQVGTYEQYF.

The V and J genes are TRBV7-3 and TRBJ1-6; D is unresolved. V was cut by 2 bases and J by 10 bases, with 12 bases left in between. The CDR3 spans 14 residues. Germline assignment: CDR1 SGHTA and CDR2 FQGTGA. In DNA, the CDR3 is TGTGCCAGCAGCTTAGGCCTGACTGGCTCACCCCTCCACTTT. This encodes CASSLGLTGSPLHF.

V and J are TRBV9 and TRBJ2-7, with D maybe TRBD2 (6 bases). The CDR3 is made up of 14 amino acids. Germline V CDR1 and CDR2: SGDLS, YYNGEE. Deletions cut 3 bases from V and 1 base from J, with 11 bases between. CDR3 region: CASSARGESYEQYF. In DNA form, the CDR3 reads TGTGCCAGCAGCGCCCGCGGGGAGTCCTACGAGCAGTACTTC.

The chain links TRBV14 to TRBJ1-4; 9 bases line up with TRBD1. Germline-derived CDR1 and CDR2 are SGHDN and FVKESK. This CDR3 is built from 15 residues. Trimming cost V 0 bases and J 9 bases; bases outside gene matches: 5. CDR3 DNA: TGTGCCAGCAGCCAAGATCTCGGGACAGGGAAAAAACTGTTTTTT. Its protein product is CASSQDLGTGKKLFF. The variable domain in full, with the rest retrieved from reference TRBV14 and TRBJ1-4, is EAGVTQFPSHSVIEKGQTVTLRCDPISGHDNLYWYRRVMGKEIKFLLHFVKESKQDESGMPNNRFLAERTGGTYSTLKVQPAELEDSGVYFCASSQDLGTGKKLFFGSGTQLSVL.

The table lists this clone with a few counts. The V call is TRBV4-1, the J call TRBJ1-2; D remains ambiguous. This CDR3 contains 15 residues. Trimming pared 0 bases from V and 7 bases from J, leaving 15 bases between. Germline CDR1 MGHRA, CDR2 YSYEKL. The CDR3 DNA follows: TGCGCCAGCAGCCAAGAGATCGGCGCTCGAGGTGGCTACACCTTC. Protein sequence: CASSQEIGARGGYTF.

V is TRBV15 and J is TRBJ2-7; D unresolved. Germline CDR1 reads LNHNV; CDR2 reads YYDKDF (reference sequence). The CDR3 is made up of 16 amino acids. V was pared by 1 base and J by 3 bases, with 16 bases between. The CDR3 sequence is CATSRVPRGGSYEQYF. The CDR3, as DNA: TGTGCCACCAGCAGAGTCCCCAGAGGCGGCAGCTACGAGCAGTACTTC.